This TCR beta chain was sequenced in a study of blood T cell repertoires in COVID-19. Sequencing used immunoSEQ multiplex PCR; TCRdb keeps in-frame clones, though not all of them. The data hold 150,000 to 200,000 clones, with around four fifths observed a single time. Germline lookup yields CDR1 LNHNV and CDR2 YYDKDF (reference sequence). The CDR3 covers 13 residues. V lost 0 bases and J 6 bases, leaving 6 bases between the germline ends. J is TRBJ2-1 and V is TRBV15; D ambiguous. This clonotype was obtained from a woman aged 80 or over with COVID-19, enrolled during active disease. Sequences were obtained from peripheral blood. CDR3 nucleotide sequence: TGTGCCACCAGCAGAGATTACATCAATGAGCAGTTCTTC. As protein: CATSRDYINEQFF.